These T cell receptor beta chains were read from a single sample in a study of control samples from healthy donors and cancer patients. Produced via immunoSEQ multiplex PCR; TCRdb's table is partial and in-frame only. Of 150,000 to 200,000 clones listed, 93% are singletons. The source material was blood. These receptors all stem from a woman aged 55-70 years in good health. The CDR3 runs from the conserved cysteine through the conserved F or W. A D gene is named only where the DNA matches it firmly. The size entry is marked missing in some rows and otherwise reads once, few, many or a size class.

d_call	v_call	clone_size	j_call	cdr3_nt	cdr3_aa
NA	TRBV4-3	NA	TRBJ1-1	TGCGCCAGCAGCCATACAGGGAACACTGAAGCTTTCTTT	CASSHTGNTEAFF
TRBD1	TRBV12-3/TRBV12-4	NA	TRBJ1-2	TGTGCCAGCAGTCCCGGGACAGACGGCTACACCTTC	CASSPGTDGYTF
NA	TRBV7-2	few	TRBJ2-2	TGTGCCAGCAGCGCCCGAGGGGGTGGGAACACCGGGGAGCTGTTTTTT	CASSARGGGNTGELFF
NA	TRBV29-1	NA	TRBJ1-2	TGCAGCGTTGCTCAGGGGTTGGAATACTATGGCTACACCTTC	CSVAQGLEYYGYTF
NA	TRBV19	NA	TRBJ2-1	TGTGCCAGTAGTATACCCACGGGGGCGCCGGTCAATGAGCAGTTCTTC	CASSIPTGAPVNEQFF
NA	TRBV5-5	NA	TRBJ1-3	TGTGCCAGCAGCTTGGAATGGACCCCGAGCATATATTTT	CASSLEWTPSIYF
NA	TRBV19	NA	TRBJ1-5	TGTGCCAGTAGTATGGGCAGGGAGTCCCCTCAGCCCCAGCATTTT	CASSMGRESPQPQHF
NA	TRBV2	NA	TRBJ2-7	TGTGCCAGCAGAGAAGACCGGGACACCTCCTACGAGCAGTACTTC	CASREDRDTSYEQYF
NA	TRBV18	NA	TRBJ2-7	TGTGCCAGCTCACCTCCGACAGGTTTCTCCTACGAGCAGTACTTC	CASSPPTGFSYEQYF
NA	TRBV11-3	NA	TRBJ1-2	TGTGCCAGCAGCTCCGAGGGGAGGTTGAACTATGGCTACACCTTC	CASSSEGRLNYGYTF
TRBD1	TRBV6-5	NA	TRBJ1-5	TGTGCCAGCAGTACCCATGACAGGGGCGCCCAGCCCCAGCATTTT	CASSTHDRGAQPQHF
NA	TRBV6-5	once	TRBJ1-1	TGTGCCAGCTCCACAGGAATGAACACTGAAGCTTTCTTT	CASSTGMNTEAFF
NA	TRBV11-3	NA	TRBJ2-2	TGTGCCAGCAGCCCAAGGTCTTCCACCGGGGAGCTGTTTTTT	CASSPRSSTGELFF
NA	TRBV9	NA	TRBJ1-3	TGTGCCAGCAGCTCTGGAAACACCATATATTTT	CASSSGNTIYF
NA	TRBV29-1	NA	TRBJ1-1	TGCAGCGTTGGTGTCGGAAACACTGAAGCTTTCTTT	CSVGVGNTEAFF
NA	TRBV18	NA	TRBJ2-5	TGTGCCAGCTCACCTAGCCAAGAGACAGGGTACTTC	CASSPSQETGYF
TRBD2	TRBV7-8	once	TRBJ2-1	TGTGCCAGCAGCTCCGGGACTAGCGGCTACAATGAGCAGTTCTTC	CASSSGTSGYNEQFF
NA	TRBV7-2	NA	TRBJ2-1	TGTGCCAGCAGCTTAAGGTTGGCGGCCGAGAGGCAGTTCTTC	CASSLRLAAERQFF
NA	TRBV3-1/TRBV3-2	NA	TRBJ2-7	TGTGCCAGCAGCCAACTCCACGAGCAGTACTTC	CASSQLHEQYF
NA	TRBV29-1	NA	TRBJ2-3	TGCAGCGCGGATCCGAGCACAGATACGCAGTATTTT	CSADPSTDTQYF
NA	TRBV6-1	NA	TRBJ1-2	TGTGCCAGCAGTGATTCGGGAACATATGGCTACACCTTC	CASSDSGTYGYTF
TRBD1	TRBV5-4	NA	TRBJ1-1	TGTGCCAGCCAATGGGACAGAAACACTGAAGCTTTCTTT	CASQWDRNTEAFF
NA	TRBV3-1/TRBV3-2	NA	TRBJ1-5	TGTGCCAGCAAGGCGCAGGGTAGCAATCAGCCCCAGCATTTT	CASKAQGSNQPQHF
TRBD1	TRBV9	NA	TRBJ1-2	TGTGCCAGCAGCGAAGGACGGGACAGCTATGGCTACACCTTC	CASSEGRDSYGYTF
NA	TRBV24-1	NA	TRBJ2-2	TGTGCCACCAGTCAGCGGATGGACGGGGAGCTGTTTTTT	CATSQRMDGELFF
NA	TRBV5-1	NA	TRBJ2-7	TGCGCCAGCAGCTTGGGCGCCTACGAGCAGTACTTC	CASSLGAYEQYF
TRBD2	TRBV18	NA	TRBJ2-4	TGTGCCAGCTCACGGGCCGGGGGGGGAGCCAAAAACATTCAGTACTTC	CASSRAGGGAKNIQYF